Included here is one TCR beta chain sequence, with context. The data were taken from a study of blood T cell repertoires in COVID-19. About the study: Material from acute and convalescent COVID-19 was sourced from the United States, Italy and Spain. Sample material is recorded as cDNA or gDNA derived from T cells, B-cell-depleted T cells, or PBMCs.

Authors' analysis steps: By means of reference gene primer amplification, nucleated cell counts were estimated. TCRdb's table, derived via immunoSEQ multiplex PCR, lists solely in-frame clones and lacks some. The DNA gave D and trimming, while V, J and clone size come from that table. Among tens of thousands of clones listed, roughly 84% were seen once. Trimming took 5 bases from V and 4 from J; bases not matched to a gene: 12. This CDR3 has 17 residues. The germline V gene has CDR1 ENHRY and CDR2 SYGVKD. Specimen: peripheral blood. J is TRBJ1-1 and V is TRBV10-3; TRBD1 matches 11 bases. This TCR was sampled from a woman aged 55-70 years with acute or convalescent COVID-19. The CDR3 DNA reads TGTGCCATCAGTTCTTCCCCTGGACAGGGGGCGACCACTGAAGCTTTCTTT. Translated, it gives CAISSSPGQGATTEAFF.